Following are 21 T cell receptor beta chains from one sample sequenced in a study of OX40 agonist ivuxolimab in advanced cancers. Clones were read by immunoSEQ multiplex PCR, and TCRdb kept only the in-frame ones, dropping some. In the table there are about 50,000 clones, 80% to 85% of which are singletons. Sequences were derived from CD4+ or CD8+ T cells sorted from blood, sampled in a trial of the OX40 agonist ivuxolimab. Every receptor here comes from an adult with an advanced solid tumor such as melanoma, head and neck, liver or kidney cancer.

The genes are TRBV6-6 and TRBJ1-2; 9 bases line up with TRBD1. The J segment lost 6 bases and the V segment lost 5 bases, leaving 7 bases of the junction unmatched. CDR3 size: 14 residues. Germline CDR1 reads MNHNY; CDR2 reads SVGAGI (reference sequence). The CDR3 DNA sequence: TGTGCCAGCAGTACCCTAGGGACAGGGAATGGCTACACCTTC. This translates into CASSTLGTGNGYTF.

This chain uses TRBV2 with TRBJ2-5, with D perhaps TRBD2 (6 bases). V lost 2 bases and J 5 bases, leaving 12 bases between the germline ends. The CDR3 extends over 14 amino acids. CDR1 and CDR2 (germline): SNHLY, FYNNEI. For the CDR3, the DNA is TGTGCCAGCAGTGAATCCCTAGCGTTGGAGACCCAGTACTTC. This encodes CASSESLALETQYF.

The gene calls are TRBV6-1 and TRBJ2-7; no definite D call. The CDR3 runs 14 residues. Germline loops: CDR1 MNHNS, CDR2 SASEGT. V was cut by 5 bases and J by 2 bases, with 13 bases left in between. This chain's CDR3 is CASSLWTEAYEQYF. The CDR3 DNA is TGTGCCAGCAGTCTCTGGACGGAAGCCTACGAGCAGTACTTC.

The genes are TRBV27 and TRBJ1-1; D possibly corresponds to TRBD1 (5 bases). The germline V gene has CDR1 MNHEY and CDR2 SMNVEV (reference sequence). Trimming removed 3 bases at V and 10 bases at J, with 12 bases between. The CDR3 sequence is 12 residues long. This chain's CDR3 is CASSFQGGAAFF. DNA of the CDR3: TGTGCCAGCAGTTTTCAGGGAGGGGCAGCTTTCTTT.

The gene calls are TRBV6-4 and TRBJ2-2, with 9 bases aligning to TRBD2. Germline CDR1 reads MRHNA; CDR2 reads SNTAGT. The CDR3 is 16 amino acids. The J segment lost 0 bases and the V segment lost 6 bases, leaving 5 bases of the junction unmatched. The CDR3 DNA reads as TGTGCCAGCAGAGCTAGCGGGACCGCGAACACCGGGGAGCTGTTTTTT. It specifies CASRASGTANTGELFF.

The rearrangement uses TRBV10-2 and TRBJ2-7, with D perhaps matching TRBD1 (5 bases). Germline CDR1 reads WSHSY; CDR2 reads SAAADI. The V end was cut by 7 bases, the J end by 2 bases, with 15 bases between. The CDR3 is made up of 14 amino acids. CDR3 DNA sequence: TGCGCCAGCACCTCTACAGGCCCCCCCTACGAGCAGTACTTC. Protein sequence: CASTSTGPPYEQYF.

The genes are TRBV18 and TRBJ2-1; 11 bases are a match to TRBD1. The CDR3 length is 15 residues. Trimming removed 2 bases from V and 8 bases from J; junction bases left unmatched: 5. Germline V gives CDR1 KGHSH, CDR2 LQKENI. Written as DNA, the CDR3 is TGTGCCAGCTCACCAAGGACAGGGGGCGCAGATGAGCAGTTCTTC. Its translation: CASSPRTGGADEQFF.

The chain couples TRBV19 to TRBJ2-7; D remains ambiguous. The V gene's germline CDR1 is LNHDA and CDR2 SQIVND (reference sequence). The V end was cut by 3 bases, the J end by 2 bases, with 11 bases between. CDR3 length: 14 amino acids. This CDR3 reads CASSIADGPYEQYF. The CDR3 DNA is TGTGCCAGTAGTATCGCTGACGGGCCCTACGAGCAGTACTTC.

This chain uses TRBV7-7 with TRBJ1-1; D not resolved. This CDR3 has 13 residues. Per the germline V gene, CDR1 is SSHAT and CDR2 is FNYEAQ (reference sequence). Deletions cut 6 bases from V and 1 base from J, with 9 bases between. The DNA for the CDR3 is TGTGCCAGCAGTCAGGCGCGGAACACTGAAGCTTTCTTT. Translated: CASSQARNTEAFF.

The V and J genes are TRBV19 and TRBJ1-4; no definite D call. There are 14 residues in the CDR3. CDR1 is LNHDA, CDR2 SQIVND, per germline (reference sequence). The V gene lost 2 bases and the J gene lost 2 bases, with 6 bases spanning the gap. CDR3 in amino acids: CASSIRRTNEKLFF. Here the CDR3 DNA reads TGTGCCAGTAGTATAAGGAGGACTAATGAAAAACTGTTTTTT.

This clone occurred a few times. This chain uses TRBV5-6 with TRBJ1-5; no clear D gene. The CDR3 covers 15 residues. Germline lookup yields CDR1 SGHDT and CDR2 YYEEEE. Trimming stripped 1 base from V and 7 bases from J, with 15 bases between. CDR3 sequence reads: CASSLRTEVGQPQHF. The CDR3, as DNA: TGTGCCAGCAGCTTGAGAACGGAAGTAGGGCAGCCCCAGCATTTT.

The gene calls are TRBV7-2 and TRBJ1-1; weak D call: TRBD1 (6 bases). The V and J ends lost 3 bases and 7 bases respectively, with 15 bases between them. The CDR3 is 14 amino acids. Germline values: CDR1 SGHTA, CDR2 FQGNSA. CDR3: CASSLGGAFGEAFF. Written as DNA, the CDR3 is TGTGCCAGCAGCTTGGGGGGCGCGTTCGGTGAAGCTTTCTTT.

Of note for this clone: The junction and the germline gene differ at one end; a read error may be behind it. The chain carries TRBV29-1 and TRBJ2-4; perhaps TRBD2 as D (7 bases). Germline loops: CDR1 SQVTM, CDR2 ANQGSEA. CDR3 length: 14 amino acids. CDR3 region: CSVEGGGAGNIQYF. In DNA, the CDR3 is TGCAGCGTCGAAGGGGGGGGCGCGGGAAACATTCAGTACTTC.

The chain couples TRBV29-1 to TRBJ1-1; no reliable D call. Trimming shortened V by 0 bases and J by 3 bases, and 11 bases separated the two germline ends. Germline lookup yields CDR1 SQVTM and CDR2 ANQGSEA. The CDR3 covers 14 residues. The CDR3 DNA reads as TGCAGCGTTGAAGAAACCGGTATACACACTGAAGCTTTCTTT. As protein: CSVEETGIHTEAFF.

This clone is a singleton in its sample. The chain joins TRBV5-1 to TRBJ2-7; 8 bases are a match to TRBD1. CDR3 length: 14 residues. V trimming: 3 bases; J trimming: 2 bases; junction bases outside the gene matches: 4. The germline V gene has CDR1 SGHRS and CDR2 YFSETQ. CDR3 coding DNA: TGCGCCAGCAGCTCCGACAGGGGTCCCTACGAGCAGTACTTC. Its translation: CASSSDRGPYEQYF.

The chain employs TRBV5-1 and TRBJ2-7; 10 nucleotides agree with TRBD1. The CDR3 loop spans 13 amino acids. With 3 bases clipped from V and 5 bases from J, the junction kept 2 bases outside the gene matches. Germline V CDR1 and CDR2: SGHRS, YFSETQ. CDR3 nucleotides: TGCGCCAGCAGCTCCGGGACAGGGGACGAGCAGTACTTC. This gives the protein CASSSGTGDEQYF.

The genes are TRBV11-3 and TRBJ1-5; perhaps TRBD1 as D (6 bases). Germline V lookup: CDR1 SGHNT, CDR2 YENEEA. The CDR3 is made up of 15 amino acids. The V end lost 5 bases, the J end lost 0 bases, and 11 bases lay between the germline ends. CDR3 nucleotide sequence: TGTGCCAGCAGCAAACAGGGTGGTAGCAATCAGCCCCAGCATTTT. Protein: CASSKQGGSNQPQHF. The full variable domain, its missing parts supplied by reference TRBV11-3 and TRBJ1-5, is EAGVVQSPRYKIIEKKQPVAFWCNPISGHNTLYWYLQNLGQGPELLIRYENEEAVDDSQLPKDRFSAERLKGVDSTLKIQPAELGDSAVYLCASSKQGGSNQPQHFGDGTRLSIL.

The chain combines TRBV6-1 with TRBJ1-1, with D possibly being TRBD1 (5 bases). CDR1 is MNHNS, CDR2 SASEGT, per germline. V shed 6 bases and J shed 4 bases, with 12 bases lying between them. The CDR3 runs 13 residues. CDR3 coding DNA: TGTGCCAGCAGATCGGGTAGGGGCACTGAAGCTTTCTTT. Residues: CASRSGRGTEAFF.

This clone has a single count. This sequence joins TRBV9 and TRBJ1-1; 7 bases are a match to TRBD1. Germline lookup yields CDR1 SGDLS and CDR2 YYNGEE. CDR3 length: 14 residues. V shed 1 base and J 5 bases; nucleotides not matched to a gene: 5. The CDR3 spells CASSVTGDVTEAFF. In nucleotides, the CDR3 is TGTGCCAGCAGCGTAACAGGGGATGTGACTGAAGCTTTCTTT.

V gene TRBV7-2 combines with J gene TRBJ1-1; D possibly corresponds to TRBD1 (5 bases). V was pared by 5 bases and J by 1 base, with 14 bases between. This CDR3 spans 15 amino acids. Germline CDR1 SGHTA, CDR2 FQGNSA. The CDR3 is CASSPYWGGNTEAFF. Written as DNA, the CDR3 is TGTGCCAGCAGCCCATATTGGGGGGGGAACACTGAAGCTTTCTTT.

This rearrangement joins TRBV7-2 to TRBJ2-7; D not resolved. The ends were cut back, 3 bases at V and 2 bases at J, with 8 bases in the middle. CDR1 SGHTA and CDR2 FQGNSA come from the germline V gene. The CDR3 spans 13 residues. The CDR3 nucleotides are TGTGCCAGCAGCTTTCAGGCGGCCTACGAGCAGTACTTC. This sequence encodes CASSFQAAYEQYF.